This note documents a single T cell receptor (beta chain) sequence. This CDR3 is 16 amino acids long. Trimming removed 6 bases at V and 0 bases at J, with 17 bases between. CDR1 MDHEN and CDR2 SYDVKM come from the germline V gene. The data are from a study of blood T cell repertoires in COVID-19. TCRdb keeps only in-frame clones here, not all; method: immunoSEQ multiplex PCR. The sample contains 150,000 or so clones, 85% of which appear only once. This receptor was obtained from a woman between 35 and 50 years old with active or convalescent COVID-19. The sample was peripheral blood. The chain couples TRBV28 to TRBJ1-1, with a possible D match to TRBD1 (6 bases). The CDR3 region is CASSPTSGHLNTEAFF. CDR3 nucleotides: TGTGCCAGCAGCCCGACCTCGGGACACTTGAACACTGAAGCTTTCTTT.